This TCR beta chain is drawn from a study of T-cell memory formation after mild COVID-19. The CDR3 is 16 amino acids. V shed 0 bases and J shed 5 bases, with 17 bases lying between them. The germline gives CDR1 DFQATT, CDR2 SNEGSKA (reference sequence). TCRdb ran MiXCR on the 5' RACE reads and lists one entry per CDR3 protein. This table holds about 400,000 distinct CDR3 sequences, 20% to 30% found once. This clonotype was recorded a few times. The TCR sequence derives from an adult woman who had mild COVID-19 (a few samples of this study predate the infection). Cell type and time point are not known. Sequencing was carried out using PBMCs or a T cell subset sorted from them (not recorded which). This chain connects TRBV20-1 to TRBJ2-1; no definite D call. The CDR3 protein is CSARDTGPANHNEQFF. CDR3 DNA: TGCAGTGCTAGAGACACCGGGCCGGCTAACCACAATGAGCAGTTCTTC.